Below, 15 T cell receptor beta chains from the same sample are listed, as sequenced in a study of blood T cells in healthy people across ages. Sample-barcoded 5' priming and a J-beta primer mix drove a second PCR of 7 to 11 cycles. From the 5' RACE reads, TCRdb called clonotypes with MiXCR, one entry per CDR3 protein. The sample lists over a million distinct CDR3 sequences, less than 25% occurring once. Another study also made use of these data, one on T cells of mothers and their children.

The sequencing input was blood. Every receptor here comes from a girl aged 2-10 years in good health.

The chain combines TRBV15 with TRBJ1-4; 10 nucleotides line up with TRBD1. CDR1 is LNHNV and CDR2 is YYDKDF in the germline V gene (reference sequence). This CDR3 region has 15 residues. Germline trimming cut 1 base from V and 8 bases from J; bases unmatched to any gene: 4. The CDR3, as DNA: TGTGCCACCAGCAGAGCGAGGACAGGGGGGGAAAAACTGTTTTTT. This codes for CATSRARTGGEKLFF.

Points on this clonotype: This CDR3 fails to terminate in the conserved phenylalanine or tryptophan, so it likely reflects a read error. The V and J genes are TRBV3-1 and TRBJ1-1; D call uncertain. The V end lost 1 base, the J end lost 1 base, and 4 bases lay between the germline ends. The CDR3 has 13 amino acids. The germline CDR1 and CDR2 sequences are LGHDT and YNNKEL (reference sequence). The CDR3 sequence: CASSQVGNTEAFL. In nucleotides, the CDR3 is TGTGCCAGCAGCCAAGTGGGGAACACTGAAGCTTTCCTT.

There are a few counts of this clonotype. The rearrangement joins TRBV5-5 to TRBJ2-7; D remains unclear. The V gene lost 1 base and the J gene lost 8 bases, with 10 bases spanning the gap. This CDR3 contains 12 residues. Germline CDR1 reads SGHKS; CDR2 reads YYEKEE (reference sequence). The CDR3 DNA sequence: TGTGCCAGCAGCTTGAGGCCGAGGAAGCAGTACTTC. It is translated as CASSLRPRKQYF.

This clonotype was observed a handful of times. The rearrangement joins TRBV6-5 to TRBJ2-5, with D perhaps TRBD2 (5 bases). The DNA end lines up better with TRBJ2-1; the J call may be wrong. Germline V gene data show CDR1 as MNHEY and CDR2 as SVGAGI. CDR3 length: 11 amino acids. The chain's CDR3 is CASHGIDEQFF. The CDR3 nucleotides are TGTGCCAGCCACGGGATCGACGAGCAGTTCTTC.

J is TRBJ2-5 and V is TRBV12-3 or TRBV12-4, with 8 bases lining up with TRBD1. The CDR3 runs 17 residues. The J segment lost 3 bases and the V segment lost 6 bases, leaving 15 bases of the junction unmatched. The DNA for the CDR3 is TGTGCCAGCAGCCGCGACAGGGGATTCGATTTGGAAGAGACCCAGTACTTC. The encoded protein is CASSRDRGFDLEETQYF.

The chain combines TRBV20-1 with TRBJ2-2; D not resolved. Germline-derived CDR1 and CDR2 are DFQATT and SNEGSKA (reference sequence). The CDR3 runs to 13 residues. V shed 1 base and J shed 1 base, with 4 bases lying between them. The CDR3 spells CSARGRNTGELFF. The CDR3, as DNA: TGCAGTGCTAGAGGGCGGAACACCGGGGAGCTGTTTTTT.

This clonotype was detected a few times. Germline and junction disagree at one end, which may indicate a read error. The CDR3 protein is CASSLEPGLVKFF. The CDR3 nucleotides read TGTGCCAGCAGCTTAGAGCCGGGACTAGTCAAGTTCTTC. This chain uses TRBV7-6 with TRBJ2-5; 8 bases fit TRBD2. The CDR3 is 13 residues long. Germline lookup yields CDR1 SGHVS and CDR2 FNYEAQ. Together with reference TRBV7-6 and TRBJ2-5, the CDR3 gives the full variable domain: GAGVSQSPRYKVTKRGQDVALRCDPISGHVSLYWYRQALGQGPEFLTYFNYEAQQDKSGLPNDRFSAERPEGSISTLTIQRTEQRDSAMYRCASSLEPGLVKFFGPGTRLLVL.

V and J are TRBV7-9 and TRBJ2-5, with a possible D match to TRBD2 (6 bases). The V end lost 4 bases, the J end lost 3 bases, and 15 bases lay between the germline ends. Germline V gene lookup returns CDR1 SEHNR and CDR2 FQNEAQ (reference sequence). The CDR3 is made up of 15 amino acids. CDR3 in DNA: TGTGCCAGCAGCTCCACCGGGACTTCGAAAGAGACCCAGTACTTC. This sequence encodes CASSSTGTSKETQYF.

This clonotype has only a few counts. The CDR3 DNA is TGTGCCAGCAGCCGAAAGATCCCCGAGCGGGGCTTCCAAGAGACCCAGTACTTC. This translates into CASSRKIPERGFQETQYF. This chain links TRBV7-3 with TRBJ2-5; the match to TRBD2 covers 7 bases. CDR3 length: 18 residues. Germline trimming cut 5 bases from V and 1 base from J; bases unmatched to any gene: 16. The germline CDR1 and CDR2 sequences are SGHTA and FQGTGA.

A few counts support this clonotype. This chain connects TRBV6-5 to TRBJ2-7; D may be TRBD2 (5 bases). From germline, CDR1 is MNHEY and CDR2 SVGAGI. This CDR3 comprises 14 residues. Trimming left V 6 bases short and J 11 bases short, with 23 bases between. This chain's CDR3 is CASRTGRFGEREYF. The CDR3 DNA reads as TGTGCCAGCAGAACCGGCCGATTCGGGGAAAGGGAGTACTTC.

Comment on this clonotype: One junction end disagrees with the germline gene, perhaps due to a read error. The V and J genes are TRBV9 and TRBJ1-1; D call uncertain. Germline values: CDR1 SGDLS, CDR2 YYNGEE. The CDR3 length is 14 residues. CDR3 DNA sequence: TGTGCCAGCAGCGTAGGCCAGGCGAACACTGAATCTTTCTTT. Translating it yields CASSVGQANTESFF. Full variable domain (outside the CDR3, taken from reference TRBV9 and TRBJ1-1): DSGVTQTPKHLITATGQRVTLRCSPRSGDLSVYWYQQSLDQGLQFLIQYYNGEERAKGNILERFSAQQFPDLHSELNLSSLELGDSALYFCASSVGQANTESFFGQGTRLTVV.

This clonotype was seen a few times. The chain links TRBV20-1 to TRBJ2-4; possibly TRBD1 for D (6 bases). Per the germline V gene, CDR1 is DFQATT and CDR2 is SNEGSKA (reference sequence). This CDR3 has 15 amino acids. Deletions cut 0 bases from V and 10 bases from J, with 19 bases between. The CDR3 region has the DNA TGCAGTGCTAGAGATCGGGGACACCTGACTTTTATTCAGTACTTC. Translation gives CSARDRGHLTFIQYF.

V usage is TRBV15 and J usage is TRBJ2-5; D unresolved. The end of the DNA aligns better with TRBJ2-1, so the J call may be wrong. Germline CDR1 and CDR2: LNHNV and YYDKDF (reference sequence). The CDR3 totals 14 residues. The CDR3 region has the DNA TGTGCCACCAGCAGAGAAGACCTAGTGGATGAGCAGTTCTTC. This encodes CATSREDLVDEQFF.

The chain uses TRBV6-2 or TRBV6-3 and TRBJ2-7; D possibly matches TRBD1 or TRBD2 (5 bases each). V was pared by 8 bases and J by 2 bases, with 19 bases between. CDR3 length equals 15 residues. In germline, CDR1 is MNHEY, CDR2 SVGEGT. As DNA, the CDR3 is TGTGCCAGCGGGACCCCGGGGCCGTGGGCCTACGAGCAGTACTTC. Its translation: CASGTPGPWAYEQYF.

This clonotype was detected only a few times. One end of the junction is discordant with germline, which a read error may explain. The chain carries TRBV28 and TRBJ2-2, with D possibly being TRBD1 (5 bases). The V gene's germline CDR1 is MDHEN and CDR2 SYDVKM. The CDR3 has 16 amino acids. The CDR3 coding sequence is TGTGTCAGCAGTTTCCCGGACATCCCCCGACCCGGGGAGCTGTTTTTT. Residues: CVSSFPDIPRPGELFF.